This T cell receptor (beta chain) was recorded in a study of cytomegalovirus exposure and HLA in healthy donors. Study-wide background: Roughly 180 million T cells yielded approximately 100 million unique TCR beta sequences, as an earlier analysis found. Study results and caveats: Certain indistinguishable V segments, among them TRBV6-2 and TRBV6-3, were excluded. Per a later analysis, fewer than 20,000 TCR beta sequences showed association with HLA alleles at 0.05 false discovery rate.

Worth noting for this clone: The antigen is not known.

With 60 Vbeta and 13 Jbeta primers, the PCR was carried out. Only in-frame clones appear in the TCRdb table, and some are missing; sequencing was by immunoSEQ multiplex PCR. Of about 140,000 clones listed, 73% are singletons. Germline trimming cut 4 bases from V and 8 bases from J; bases unmatched to any gene: 5. Germline lookup yields CDR1 SGHRS and CDR2 YFSETQ. This CDR3 contains 13 residues. V gene TRBV5-1 combines with J gene TRBJ1-2, with 10 nucleotides matching TRBD1. Sequences were obtained from PBMCs. The source of this sequence is a woman in her 40s in good health and CMV-seronegative. In nucleotides, the CDR3 is TGCGCCAGCAGCATCGGACAGGGGGAAGGCTACACCTTC. Residues: CASSIGQGEGYTF.